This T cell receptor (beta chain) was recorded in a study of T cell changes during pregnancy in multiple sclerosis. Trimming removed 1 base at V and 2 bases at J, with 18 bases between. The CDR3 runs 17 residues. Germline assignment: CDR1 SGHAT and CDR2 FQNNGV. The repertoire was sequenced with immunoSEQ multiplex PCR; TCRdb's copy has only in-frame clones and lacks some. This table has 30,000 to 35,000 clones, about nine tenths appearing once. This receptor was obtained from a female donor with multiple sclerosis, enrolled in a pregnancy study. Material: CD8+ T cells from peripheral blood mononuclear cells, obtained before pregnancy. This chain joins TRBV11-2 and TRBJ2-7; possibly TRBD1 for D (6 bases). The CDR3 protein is CASSLARFDRTTYEQYF. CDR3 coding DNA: TGTGCCAGCAGCTTAGCCCGATTTGACAGGACCACCTACGAGCAGTACTTC. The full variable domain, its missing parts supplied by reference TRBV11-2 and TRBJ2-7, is EAGVAQSPRYKIIEKRQSVAFWCNPISGHATLYWYQQILGQGPKLLIQFQNNGVVDDSQLPKDRFSAERLKGVDSTLKIQPAKLEDSAVYLCASSLARFDRTTYEQYFGPGTRLTVT.